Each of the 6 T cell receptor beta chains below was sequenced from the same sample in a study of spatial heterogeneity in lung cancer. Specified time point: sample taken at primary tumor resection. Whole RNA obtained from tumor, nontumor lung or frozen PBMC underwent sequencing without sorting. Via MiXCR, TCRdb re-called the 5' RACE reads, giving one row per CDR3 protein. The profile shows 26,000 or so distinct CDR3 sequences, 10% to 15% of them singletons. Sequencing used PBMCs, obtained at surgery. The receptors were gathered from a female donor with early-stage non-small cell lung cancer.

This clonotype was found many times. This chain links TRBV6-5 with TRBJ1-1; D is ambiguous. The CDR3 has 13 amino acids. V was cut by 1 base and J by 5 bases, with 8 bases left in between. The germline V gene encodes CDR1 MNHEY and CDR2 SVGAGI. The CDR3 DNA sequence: TGTGCCAGCAGTTACTTAGGAAAGACTGAAGCTTTCTTT. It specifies CASSYLGKTEAFF.

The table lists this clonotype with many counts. The DNA for the CDR3 is TGTGCCAGCAGCCCCCCGATGGCCGGGCTCAATGAGCAGTTCTTC. Its protein is CASSPPMAGLNEQFF. The chain has TRBV7-9 and TRBJ2-1, with D uncertain. Trimming shortened V by 5 bases and J by 6 bases, and 17 bases separated the two germline ends. Germline V gene lookup returns CDR1 SEHNR and CDR2 FQNEAQ (reference sequence). This CDR3 has 15 amino acids.

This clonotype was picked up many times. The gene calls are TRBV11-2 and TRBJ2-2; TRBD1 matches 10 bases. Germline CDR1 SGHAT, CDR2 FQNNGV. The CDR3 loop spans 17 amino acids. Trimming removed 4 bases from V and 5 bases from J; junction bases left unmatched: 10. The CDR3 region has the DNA TGTGCCAGCAGCTCTACCCCGACAGGGGGCTTAACCGGGGAGCTGTTTTTT. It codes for CASSSTPTGGLTGELFF.

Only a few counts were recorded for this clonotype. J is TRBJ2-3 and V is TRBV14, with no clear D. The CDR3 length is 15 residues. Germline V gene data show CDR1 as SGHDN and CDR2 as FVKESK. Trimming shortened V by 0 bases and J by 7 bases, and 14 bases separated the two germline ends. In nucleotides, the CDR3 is TGTGCCAGCAGCCAAGAAGACACGTTGGGGTATACGCAGTATTTT. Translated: CASSQEDTLGYTQYF. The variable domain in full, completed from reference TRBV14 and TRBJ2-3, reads EAGVTQFPSHSVIEKGQTVTLRCDPISGHDNLYWYRRVMGKEIKFLLHFVKESKQDESGMPNNRFLAERTGGTYSTLKVQPAELEDSGVYFCASSQEDTLGYTQYFGPGTRLTVL.

This CDR3 is CASSLVANTGELFF. DNA for the CDR3: TGCGCCAGCAGCTTGGTGGCGAACACCGGGGAGCTGTTTTTT. The rearrangement joins TRBV5-1 to TRBJ2-2; no definite D call. The V end lost 0 bases, the J end lost 0 bases, and 3 bases lay between the germline ends. Germline V gives CDR1 SGHRS, CDR2 YFSETQ. The CDR3 totals 14 residues.

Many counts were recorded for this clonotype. The CDR3 DNA sequence: TGTGCCAGCAGCCCCGGTATGGGGGTGGGATCTATTAACTATGGCTACACCTTC. It codes for CASSPGMGVGSINYGYTF. V gene TRBV5-4 combines with J gene TRBJ1-2; maybe TRBD1 (5 bases). This CDR3 is built from 18 residues. Trimming removed 4 bases at V and 1 base at J, with 23 bases between. Germline V gene sequence: CDR1 SGHNT, CDR2 YYREEE (reference sequence).